This is a list of T cell receptor beta chains from one sample in a study of blood T cell repertoires in COVID-19. Clones were read by immunoSEQ multiplex PCR, and TCRdb kept only the in-frame ones, dropping some. The table shows around 64,000 clones, with around 86% occurring only once. Sequencing used peripheral blood. These receptors were obtained from a woman under 30 with acute or convalescent COVID-19. Each CDR3 is given with its conserved first and last residue. Fields, in order: J gene, V gene, D gene, clone size, CDR3 DNA, CDR3 protein. A D gene is named only where the DNA matches it firmly. Rows give clone size only sometimes, using once, few, many, or a class for an expanded clone.

J gene: TRBJ2-3; V gene: TRBV5-5; D gene: .; clone size: .; CDR3 DNA: TGTGCCAGCAGCCGCGACAGCCATAGCACAGATACGCAGTATTTT; CDR3 protein: CASSRDSHSTDTQYF
J gene: TRBJ2-7; V gene: TRBV5-5; D gene: TRBD1; clone size: .; CDR3 DNA: TGTGCCAGCAGCTGGACGGGACAGGGTTTTTGCAACGAGCAGTACTTC; CDR3 protein: CASSWTGQGFCNEQYF
J gene: TRBJ2-2; V gene: TRBV27; D gene: TRBD1; clone size: few; CDR3 DNA: TGTGCCAGCAGTTTTGGGACAGGGAACACCGGGGAGCTGTTTTTT; CDR3 protein: CASSFGTGNTGELFF
J gene: TRBJ2-7; V gene: TRBV6-2/TRBV6-3; D gene: .; clone size: .; CDR3 DNA: TGTGCCAGCAGTTACTCTCAGGGCGCCTACGAGCAGTACTTC; CDR3 protein: CASSYSQGAYEQYF
J gene: TRBJ2-7; V gene: TRBV2; D gene: TRBD1; clone size: .; CDR3 DNA: TGTGCCAGCAGCCCGGGGACAGAATCCTACGAGCAGTACTTC; CDR3 protein: CASSPGTESYEQYF
J gene: TRBJ2-2; V gene: TRBV19; D gene: .; clone size: .; CDR3 DNA: TGTGCCACACGGGGGTTCACCGGGGAGCTGTTTTTT; CDR3 protein: CATRGFTGELFF
J gene: TRBJ2-2; V gene: TRBV13; D gene: TRBD1; clone size: few; CDR3 DNA: TGTGCCAGCAGCTCCACACAGGGGGCCGGGGAGCTGTTTTTT; CDR3 protein: CASSSTQGAGELFF
J gene: TRBJ1-4; V gene: TRBV19; D gene: .; clone size: once; CDR3 DNA: TGTGCCAGTAAGTGGGGGACTGCAACTAATGAAAAACTGTTTTTT; CDR3 protein: CASKWGTATNEKLFF
J gene: TRBJ2-6; V gene: TRBV6-1; D gene: TRBD1; clone size: .; CDR3 DNA: TGTGCCAGCAGTGAAGTAGCAGGGGGTAGAGGTGGGGCCAACGTCCTGACTTTC; CDR3 protein: CASSEVAGGRGGANVLTF
J gene: TRBJ1-5; V gene: TRBV19; D gene: .; clone size: .; CDR3 DNA: TGTGCCAGTAGCAAACAGCATTCCAATCAGCCCCAGCATTTT; CDR3 protein: CASSKQHSNQPQHF
J gene: TRBJ2-7; V gene: TRBV10-1; D gene: .; clone size: .; CDR3 DNA: TGCGCCACCCACCCAGGAAACTACGAGCAGTACTTC; CDR3 protein: CATHPGNYEQYF
J gene: TRBJ2-7; V gene: TRBV7-9; D gene: .; clone size: .; CDR3 DNA: TGTGCCAGCAGCTTTTCGTCGCGTTACGAGCAGTACTTC; CDR3 protein: CASSFSSRYEQYF
J gene: TRBJ2-7; V gene: TRBV7-9; D gene: .; clone size: once; CDR3 DNA: TGTGCCAGCAGCTTAAGAGGGTACACCTACGAGCAGTACTTC; CDR3 protein: CASSLRGYTYEQYF
J gene: TRBJ2-1; V gene: TRBV5-1; D gene: .; clone size: once; CDR3 DNA: TGCGCCAGCAGCGAACAGAATAATGAGCAGTTCTTC; CDR3 protein: CASSEQNNEQFF
J gene: TRBJ1-2; V gene: TRBV2; D gene: .; clone size: .; CDR3 DNA: TGTGCCAGCGAAAGCCCCGGGACTTTCTATGGCTACACCTTC; CDR3 protein: CASESPGTFYGYTF
J gene: TRBJ1-2; V gene: TRBV2; D gene: TRBD1; clone size: .; CDR3 DNA: TGTGCCAGCAGTGAAGCCGGGGACAGGGCCGGCTACACCTTC; CDR3 protein: CASSEAGDRAGYTF
J gene: TRBJ2-2; V gene: TRBV27; D gene: TRBD2; clone size: .; CDR3 DNA: TGTGCCAGCAGCCCGGGGACTAGCGGTACCGGGGAGCTGTTTTTT; CDR3 protein: CASSPGTSGTGELFF
J gene: TRBJ1-2; V gene: TRBV7-2; D gene: .; clone size: .; CDR3 DNA: TGTGCCAGCAGCGTAGTACAGGGCGCCGCGGTCGGCTACACCTTC; CDR3 protein: CASSVVQGAAVGYTF
J gene: TRBJ2-7; V gene: TRBV5-1; D gene: .; clone size: .; CDR3 DNA: TGCGCCAGCAGTACAGGACCAAGCTCCTACGAGCAGTACTTC; CDR3 protein: CASSTGPSSYEQYF
J gene: TRBJ1-2; V gene: TRBV6-5; D gene: TRBD1; clone size: .; CDR3 DNA: TGTGCCAGCAGCCTTGGACAGGGGGCGCGTTATGGCTACACCTTC; CDR3 protein: CASSLGQGARYGYTF
J gene: TRBJ2-7; V gene: TRBV7-2; D gene: TRBD2; clone size: once; CDR3 DNA: TGTGCCAGCAGCTCCGGGACTACCACCGCCTACGAGCAGTACTTC; CDR3 protein: CASSSGTTTAYEQYF
J gene: TRBJ1-4; V gene: TRBV19; D gene: .; clone size: .; CDR3 DNA: TGTGCCAGTGCGCGAACAACTAATGAAAAACTGTTTTTT; CDR3 protein: CASARTTNEKLFF
J gene: TRBJ2-7; V gene: TRBV9; D gene: TRBD1; clone size: .; CDR3 DNA: TGTGCCAGCAGCCCGCTTTGGGACAGGGACTACGAGCAGTACTTC; CDR3 protein: CASSPLWDRDYEQYF
J gene: TRBJ2-2; V gene: TRBV19; D gene: .; clone size: .; CDR3 DNA: TGTGCCAGTTCAGGGGTCGACTATTCGGCGGCCGGGGAGCTGTTTTTT; CDR3 protein: CASSGVDYSAAGELFF
J gene: TRBJ2-1; V gene: TRBV4-3; D gene: TRBD2; clone size: .; CDR3 DNA: TGCGCCAGCAGCCATACGAACCTAGCGGACAATGAGCAGTTCTTC; CDR3 protein: CASSHTNLADNEQFF
J gene: TRBJ1-3; V gene: TRBV7-6; D gene: .; clone size: .; CDR3 DNA: TGTGCCAGCAGCCCACGGACACCTATCTCTGGAAACACCATATATTTT; CDR3 protein: CASSPRTPISGNTIYF
J gene: TRBJ1-4; V gene: TRBV3-1/TRBV3-2; D gene: TRBD1; clone size: .; CDR3 DNA: TGTGCCAGCAGCCAGGAGGACAGGGGTGGAGAAAAACTGTTTTTT; CDR3 protein: CASSQEDRGGEKLFF
J gene: TRBJ2-7; V gene: TRBV7-2; D gene: .; clone size: .; CDR3 DNA: TGTGCCAGCAGCTTGCGTTTCTCCTACGAGCAGTACTTC; CDR3 protein: CASSLRFSYEQYF
J gene: TRBJ2-1; V gene: TRBV27; D gene: TRBD2; clone size: few; CDR3 DNA: TGTGCCAGCAGTTTAGGGACTAGCGGGGGGGATGAGCAGTTCTTC; CDR3 protein: CASSLGTSGGDEQFF
J gene: TRBJ1-2; V gene: TRBV12-3/TRBV12-4; D gene: .; clone size: .; CDR3 DNA: TGTGCCAGCAGTTACGGGGGTTATGGCTACACCTTC; CDR3 protein: CASSYGGYGYTF
J gene: TRBJ1-3; V gene: TRBV7-2; D gene: TRBD1; clone size: .; CDR3 DNA: TGTGCCAGCAGCCGTACAGGGGGCGGTACTGGAAACACCATATATTTT; CDR3 protein: CASSRTGGGTGNTIYF
J gene: TRBJ1-1; V gene: TRBV30; D gene: .; clone size: .; CDR3 DNA: TGTGCCTGGAGTGTACGGCTAGGTTTGTGGGACACTGAAGCTTTCTTT; CDR3 protein: CAWSVRLGLWDTEAFF
J gene: TRBJ2-3; V gene: TRBV19; D gene: TRBD2; clone size: .; CDR3 DNA: TGTGCCAGTAGTATCCGAGGACTAGCGGGAGGAACAGATACGCAGTATTTT; CDR3 protein: CASSIRGLAGGTDTQYF
J gene: TRBJ2-7; V gene: TRBV28; D gene: .; clone size: .; CDR3 DNA: TGTGCCAGCAGTTTTAGGGCTTTAGGGGCCTACGAGCAGTACTTC; CDR3 protein: CASSFRALGAYEQYF
J gene: TRBJ1-5; V gene: TRBV6-1; D gene: .; clone size: .; CDR3 DNA: TGTGCCAGCAGTGAAGGAAGGGGGTTGGGGCAGCCCCAGCATTTT; CDR3 protein: CASSEGRGLGQPQHF
J gene: TRBJ2-3; V gene: TRBV3-1/TRBV3-2; D gene: .; clone size: .; CDR3 DNA: TGTGCCAGCAGCCTATCCGCAGATACGCAGTATTTT; CDR3 protein: CASSLSADTQYF
J gene: TRBJ2-1; V gene: TRBV18; D gene: TRBD2; clone size: .; CDR3 DNA: TGTGCCAGCTCGCCCGGGACTAGCGGAGGGACCTACAATGAGCAGTTCTTC; CDR3 protein: CASSPGTSGGTYNEQFF
J gene: TRBJ2-2; V gene: TRBV19; D gene: TRBD1; clone size: .; CDR3 DNA: TGTGCCAGTAGTTTAACATTAACAGGGGTCAACACCGGGGAGCTGTTTTTT; CDR3 protein: CASSLTLTGVNTGELFF
J gene: TRBJ1-1; V gene: TRBV2; D gene: TRBD1; clone size: .; CDR3 DNA: TGTGCCAGCAGGATGACAGGGGGGTACACTGAAGCTTTCTTT; CDR3 protein: CASRMTGGYTEAFF
J gene: TRBJ1-4; V gene: TRBV18; D gene: .; clone size: once; CDR3 DNA: TGTGCCAGCTCACCGGGTACGGGGGAAAAACTGTTTTTT; CDR3 protein: CASSPGTGEKLFF
J gene: TRBJ1-2; V gene: TRBV28; D gene: TRBD1; clone size: .; CDR3 DNA: TGTGCCAGCTCCCCTGGGACAGGGGCTAACTATGGCTACACCTTC; CDR3 protein: CASSPGTGANYGYTF
J gene: TRBJ1-6; V gene: TRBV15; D gene: TRBD1; clone size: .; CDR3 DNA: TGTGCCACCAGCACACCGGGACAGTATAATTCACCCCTCCACTTT; CDR3 protein: CATSTPGQYNSPLHF
J gene: TRBJ2-2; V gene: TRBV4-1; D gene: TRBD1; clone size: .; CDR3 DNA: TGCGCCAGCAGTCAACAACTCGGGACAGGTAGTTCCGGGGAGCTGTTTTTT; CDR3 protein: CASSQQLGTGSSGELFF
J gene: TRBJ2-3; V gene: TRBV2; D gene: TRBD2; clone size: .; CDR3 DNA: TGTGCCAGCGGCGGACTAGCGGGAGCAGATACGCAGTATTTT; CDR3 protein: CASGGLAGADTQYF
J gene: TRBJ2-2; V gene: TRBV2; D gene: TRBD2; clone size: .; CDR3 DNA: TGTGCCAGCAGGGCTAGCGGGGGGCAGAACACCGGGGAGCTGTTTTTT; CDR3 protein: CASRASGGQNTGELFF
J gene: TRBJ1-1; V gene: TRBV11-2; D gene: .; clone size: .; CDR3 DNA: TGTGCCAGCAGCTTAGGGGGGGGCCTTTACACTGAAGCTTTCTTT; CDR3 protein: CASSLGGGLYTEAFF
J gene: TRBJ1-5; V gene: TRBV27; D gene: .; clone size: .; CDR3 DNA: TGTGCCAGCAGAATGGAGGGTAACGGCAATCAGCCCCAGCATTTT; CDR3 protein: CASRMEGNGNQPQHF
J gene: TRBJ2-1; V gene: TRBV27; D gene: TRBD2; clone size: few; CDR3 DNA: TGTGCCAGCAGTTCGGGGACTAGCGGGGACAATGAGCAGTTCTTC; CDR3 protein: CASSSGTSGDNEQFF
J gene: TRBJ1-2; V gene: TRBV7-2; D gene: .; clone size: .; CDR3 DNA: TGTGCCAGCAGCTTAGACCTACAGGGTTTTGGTGGCTACACCTTC; CDR3 protein: CASSLDLQGFGGYTF
J gene: TRBJ1-4; V gene: TRBV28; D gene: .; clone size: .; CDR3 DNA: TGTGCCAGCAGCCAAACTCCGGGGTCGAATGAAAAACTGTTTTTT; CDR3 protein: CASSQTPGSNEKLFF
J gene: TRBJ1-5; V gene: TRBV2; D gene: .; clone size: .; CDR3 DNA: TGTGCCAGCAGTCACTCAGGGGACAATCAGCCCCAGCATTTT; CDR3 protein: CASSHSGDNQPQHF
J gene: TRBJ2-1; V gene: TRBV5-6; D gene: TRBD2; clone size: .; CDR3 DNA: TGTGCCAGCAGCTTATTAGCGGGGCGACGCTCCTACAATGAGCAGTTCTTC; CDR3 protein: CASSLLAGRRSYNEQFF
J gene: TRBJ1-4; V gene: TRBV5-1; D gene: TRBD1; clone size: .; CDR3 DNA: TGCGCCAGCAGCTTGGCCGGGACAGCTGCAACTAATGAAAAACTGTTTTTT; CDR3 protein: CASSLAGTAATNEKLFF
J gene: TRBJ2-2; V gene: TRBV5-1; D gene: TRBD2; clone size: .; CDR3 DNA: TGCGCCAGCAGCTCAGAACCGACGGGGGGCGGGGAGCTGTTTTTT; CDR3 protein: CASSSEPTGGGELFF
J gene: TRBJ2-3; V gene: TRBV6-1; D gene: TRBD2; clone size: .; CDR3 DNA: TGTGCCAGCAGTGATCGCCTAGCGGGCACAGATACGCAGTATTTT; CDR3 protein: CASSDRLAGTDTQYF
J gene: TRBJ1-2; V gene: TRBV11-2; D gene: .; clone size: once; CDR3 DNA: TGTGCCAGCAGCTTAGACCTCTCCAGGGCGCGGGGAGGCTATGGCTACACCTTC; CDR3 protein: CASSLDLSRARGGYGYTF
J gene: TRBJ2-2; V gene: TRBV9; D gene: .; clone size: .; CDR3 DNA: TGTGCCAGCAGCCCCTGGACTGCTAACACCGGGGAGCTGTTTTTT; CDR3 protein: CASSPWTANTGELFF
J gene: TRBJ1-1; V gene: TRBV14; D gene: .; clone size: few; CDR3 DNA: TGTGCCAGCAGCCAGGCTTGGGAGACTGAAGCTTTCTTT; CDR3 protein: CASSQAWETEAFF
J gene: TRBJ1-3; V gene: TRBV7-9; D gene: .; clone size: .; CDR3 DNA: TGTGCCAGCAGCTTAGATCAGGCCTACTCTGGAAACACCATATATTTT; CDR3 protein: CASSLDQAYSGNTIYF
J gene: TRBJ1-1; V gene: TRBV10-3; D gene: TRBD1; clone size: few; CDR3 DNA: TGTGCCATCAGCGGTACAGGGGTCAACACTGAAGCTTTCTTT; CDR3 protein: CAISGTGVNTEAFF